This TCR beta chain was identified during a study of T cell changes during pregnancy in multiple sclerosis. Profiling relied on immunoSEQ multiplex PCR, and the TCRdb table lists in-frame clones only, not all of them. In the table there are 57,000 or so clones, approximately 86% of which are singletons. CDR1 is MNHEY and CDR2 is SMNVEV in the germline V gene (reference sequence). V shed 4 bases and J shed 1 base, with 16 bases lying between them. The CDR3 has 16 amino acids. This chain joins TRBV27 and TRBJ2-5; tentatively, D is TRBD2 (5 bases). The sequencing used peripheral blood, collected in the first trimester of pregnancy. The receptor was isolated from a female donor with multiple sclerosis, enrolled in a pregnancy study. CDR3 DNA: TGTGCCAGCAGTTCCGGGATCTATGTACGCCAAGAGACCCAGTACTTC. Translating gives CASSSGIYVRQETQYF.